This record concerns one TCR beta chain sequence. Produced via immunoSEQ multiplex PCR; TCRdb's table is partial and in-frame only. The sample has more than 300,000 clones; roughly 94% are singletons. The data stem from a study of shared T cell receptors in the human thymus. The CDR3 is 14 amino acids. Germline V gene data show CDR1 as MDHEN and CDR2 as SYDVKM. V gave up 6 bases and J gave up 4 bases, with 13 bases separating them. This chain joins TRBV28 and TRBJ1-3; D gene uncertain. Sample: thymocytes. The TCR was taken from a human donor. DNA for the CDR3: TGTGCCAGCAGCCTCACAGTTGGAGGAAACACCATATATTTT. It yields the protein CASSLTVGGNTIYF.